Detailed here is one TCR beta chain. Its antigen is as yet unknown. The sample originates from a study of graft-versus-host responses after intestinal transplantation. Across the whole study: Recipients obtained multivisceral, liver-intestinal, or isolated intestinal transplants. Each recipient received anti-thymocyte globulin induction, then tacrolimus and steroids for 2 to 4 years. Study conclusions and caveats: Detection of GvH clones occurred in recipient marrow, and some had their first appearance in ileum or blood. Early after transplant, HvG declines were associated with peak levels of circulating GvH clones.

Germline values: CDR1 SGDLS, CDR2 YYNGEE. V lost 0 bases and J lost 2; bases outside the gene matches: 3. This CDR3 contains 15 residues. TCRdb's table, derived via immunoSEQ multiplex PCR, lists solely in-frame clones and lacks some. The sample gives over 100,000 clones, around 92% of which show up once; less than 1.5% is in the top ten. The origin of this receptor is a human donor who was the organ donor for an intestinal transplant. The chain joins TRBV9 to TRBJ2-3, with TRBD1 matching over 7 bases. The sample was unstimulated CD8+ T cells sorted from spleen or lymph node cells, taken before transplant. Here the CDR3 DNA reads TGTGCCAGCAGCGTAGAGGGACAGCTCACAGATACGCAGTATTTT. This gives the protein CASSVEGQLTDTQYF.